This T cell receptor beta chain was captured by sequencing in a study of human T cells and chemical hapten exposure. Findings and caveats of the study: Those TCRs sitting above 1 in 1000 frequency stayed the same with DPC sensitization.

Original analysis: With a range of about 23,224 to 690,600, the median per sample was around 96,000 TCRs. TCRdb fed the RACE reads into MiXCR, producing one record per CDR3 protein. TCRdb's processing, not the authors' own work, is the source of the V and J calls. The profile covers some 77,000 distinct CDR3 sequences, with 10% appearing a single time and 1.3% to 1.5% taken by the ten largest. CDR3 length: 14 amino acids. V lost 6 bases to trimming and J lost 0 bases; unmatched junction nucleotides: 4. Germline V lookup: CDR1 MDHEN, CDR2 SYDVKM. About this clonotype: Its antigen is not identified.

Time point noted: patch test 1, 2 weeks after DPC sensitization. As for treatment: therapeutic diphenylcyclopropenone sensitization with weekly scalp DPC. Researchers sampled blood before each patch test went on. The chain links TRBV28 to TRBJ2-7; 8 bases line up with TRBD1. The sequence was obtained from a woman between 45 and 60 years old with alopecia areata. Some clones in this sample may be carry-over from other donors' samples. Specimen: whole blood, collected in connection with sensitization to the hapten diphenylcyclopropenone (DPC). The CDR3 DNA is TGTGCCAGCAGAGGGACAGGAAGCTCCTACGAGCAGTACTTC. Translated: CASRGTGSSYEQYF. The variable domain in full, completed from reference TRBV28 and TRBJ2-7, reads DVKVTQSSRYLVKRTGEKVFLECVQDMDHENMFWYRQDPGLGLRLIYFSYDVKMKEKGDIPEGYSVSREKKERFSLILESASTNQTSMYLCASRGTGSSYEQYFGPGTRLTVT.